The next 6 T cell receptor beta chains were all read from a single sample in a study of blood T cell repertoires in COVID-19 (dated by TCRdb to the early 2020s). The method was the immunoSEQ multiplex PCR assay. Imported from immuneACCESS, the table was reduced by TCRdb to in-frame sequences with V and J called. These copies leave out some clones; in studies compared against another copy, an unresolved V gene accounts for under half, and the cause of the remainder is not known. For this sample the table gives approximately 210,000 clones, of which approximately 90% were detected only once. 0.95% to 1.5% of the sample rests with the top ten. The sequencing sample was made of peripheral blood. These TCRs come from a man aged 30 to 39 with acute or convalescent COVID-19.

This clone came up a few times. The chain links TRBV30 to TRBJ2-7; possible D gene TRBD1, 5 bases. The CDR3 runs to 13 residues. V dropped 6 bases and J dropped 1 base, with 13 bases sitting between them. CDR1 is GTSNPN, CDR2 SVGIG, per germline (reference sequence). CDR3 sequence reads: CACTTVKSYEQYF. The CDR3 DNA reads as TGTGCCTGTACGACAGTAAAATCCTACGAGCAGTACTTC.

This clone was detected only a few times. This chain links TRBV2 with TRBJ1-1; no reliable D call. Per the germline V gene, CDR1 is SNHLY and CDR2 is FYNNEI. V lost 4 bases to trimming and J lost 3 bases, with 9 bases between them. This CDR3 region has 13 residues. CDR3 nucleotide sequence: TGTGCCAGCAGTGGATTCCAGGACACTGAAGCTTTCTTT. It translates to CASSGFQDTEAFF.

The V call is TRBV6-1, the J call TRBJ1-5, with 10 bases that match TRBD1. V was clipped by 4 bases and J by 0 bases; unmatched bases: 9. The CDR3 runs to 18 residues. CDR1 is MNHNS and CDR2 is SASEGT in the germline V gene. CDR3 DNA sequence: TGTGCCAGCAGTGGAGCCGGGACAGGGGTTAATAGCAATCAGCCCCAGCATTTT. Amino acid sequence: CASSGAGTGVNSNQPQHF.

This clone was counted a single time. This chain uses TRBV7-9 with TRBJ2-3; 7 bases are a match to TRBD1. Germline values: CDR1 SEHNR, CDR2 FQNEAQ (reference sequence). The CDR3 covers 16 residues. V was pared by 5 bases and J by 4 bases, with 12 bases of the junction left unmatched. The CDR3 bases are TGTGCCAGCAGCATAGAGAGGACAGGAATGGCAGATACGCAGTATTTT. Translated: CASSIERTGMADTQYF.

This chain connects TRBV7-6 to TRBJ2-7; TRBD1 agrees at 11 bases. The CDR3 totals 14 residues. CDR1 SGHVS and CDR2 FNYEAQ come from the germline V gene. V was pared by 5 bases and J by 8 bases, with 8 bases of the junction left unmatched. CDR3 DNA: TGTGCCAGCAGCAATGCGGGACAGGGGGAGAAGCAGTACTTC. It is translated as CASSNAGQGEKQYF.

This clone was picked up a small number of times. The genes are TRBV30 and TRBJ1-1; tentative D call: TRBD1 (6 bases). The germline V and J ends were trimmed by 4 bases and 10 bases, with 16 bases remaining between them. CDR1 and CDR2 from the germline V gene are GTSNPN and SVGIG (reference sequence). The length of the CDR3 is 12 residues. CDR3 in amino acids: CAWIVGAGRAFF. DNA of the CDR3: TGTGCCTGGATAGTGGGGGCAGGGAGAGCTTTCTTT.